One T cell receptor beta chain is described in this entry. Unmatched junction bases numbered 2, after V lost 5 bases and J lost 3 bases. The CDR3 is 13 amino acids. Per germline, CDR1 SGHAT and CDR2 FQNNGV. These data come from a study of blood T cell repertoires in COVID-19. The data were produced by immunoSEQ multiplex PCR, yet TCRdb's version contains in-frame clones alone and is incomplete. The sample contains some 290,000 clones, about 90% of which appear only once. The sequence was collected from a woman younger than 45 with COVID-19, enrolled during active disease. The sequenced sample consisted of peripheral blood. The gene calls are TRBV11-2 and TRBJ1-1, with TRBD1 identical over 8 bases. CDR3 loop: CASSPDRDTEAFF. In DNA form, the CDR3 reads TGTGCCAGCAGCCCGGACAGGGACACTGAAGCTTTCTTT.